Below are 20 T cell receptor beta chains sequenced from a single sample in a study of neurological immune-mediated disorders. TCRdb reprocessed the 5' RACE reads with MiXCR, giving one entry per CDR3 protein. This table has tens of thousands of distinct CDR3 sequences, 10% appearing once. Time point of the sample: longitudinal time-point 1 (baseline). The specimen was PBMCs. These receptors were obtained from a man aged 25 to 45 in good health.

This rearrangement joins TRBV11-2 to TRBJ1-2; D unresolved. Germline CDR1 SGHAT, CDR2 FQNNGV. There are 13 residues in the CDR3. V was pared by 4 bases and J by 4 bases, with 10 bases between. CDR3 sequence: CASSSGFAYGYTF. CDR3 DNA sequence: TGTGCCAGCAGCTCGGGGTTTGCCTATGGCTACACCTTC.

At least ten counts were recorded for this clonotype. The chain carries TRBV6-5 and TRBJ1-4; D gene unclear. Germline CDR1 reads MNHEY; CDR2 reads SVGAGI. CDR3 size: 15 residues. V was shortened by 5 bases and J by 7 bases, with 17 bases between the two germline ends. The CDR3, as DNA: TGTGCCAGCAGTCCCAGGATGACGTTCCGTGAAAAACTGTTTTTT. It is translated as CASSPRMTFREKLFF.

The table lists this clonotype with many counts. This chain joins TRBV7-9 and TRBJ1-4; D remains unclear. Germline V gene data show CDR1 as SEHNR and CDR2 as FQNEAQ (reference sequence). The CDR3 has 12 amino acids. V lost 4 bases, J lost 8 bases, and 8 bases lay in between. In DNA form, the CDR3 reads TGTGCCAGCAGCTCATTCGGAGAAAAACTGTTTTTT. Protein: CASSSFGEKLFF.

This clonotype was seen ten or more times. This rearrangement joins TRBV7-2 to TRBJ1-4, with 9 bases fitting TRBD1. There are 13 residues in the CDR3. Germline V gene sequence: CDR1 SGHTA, CDR2 FQGNSA. V shed 8 bases, J shed 8 bases, and the junction held 6 bases outside the gene matches. CDR3 sequence: CASSRDREEKLFF. CDR3 in DNA: TGTGCCAGCTCCCGGGACAGGGAAGAAAAACTGTTTTTT.

On this clonotype itself: A much larger clone lies a single base off, so this may be a read error. V is TRBV5-1 and J is TRBJ2-1; D ambiguous. This CDR3 spans 16 amino acids. Germline loops: CDR1 SGHRS, CDR2 YFSETQ. V lost 3 bases and J lost 2, with 15 bases in between. The CDR3 DNA reads as TGCGCCAGCAGCTCGGGCCTGGGCAGGCCCTACAATGAGCAGTTCTTC. Translating gives CASSSGLGRPYNEQFF.

This clonotype was observed at least ten times. This rearrangement joins TRBV18 to TRBJ2-7; the match to TRBD2 covers 7 bases. Per the germline V gene, CDR1 is KGHSH and CDR2 is LQKENI. This CDR3 has 14 amino acids. Trimming cost V 2 bases and J 4 bases; bases outside gene matches: 5. CDR3 amino acids: CASSPTSEAYEQYF. Here the CDR3 DNA reads TGTGCCAGCTCACCAACTAGCGAGGCTTACGAGCAGTACTTC.

For the CDR3, the DNA is TGCAGTGCTAGTCAGGGACAGGGGAACTATGGCTACACCTTC. It codes for CSASQGQGNYGYTF. The V gene is TRBV20-1, the J gene TRBJ1-2; 10 bases fit TRBD1. Trimming at V came to 3 bases and at J to 2 bases, leaving 3 bases not matched to a gene. CDR3 length: 14 amino acids. CDR1 DFQATT and CDR2 SNEGSKA come from the germline V gene (reference sequence).

At least ten counts were recorded for this clonotype. V is TRBV14 and J is TRBJ2-1, with 9 positions matching TRBD2. With 4 bases clipped from V and 16 bases from J, the junction kept 17 bases outside the gene matches. Germline values: CDR1 SGHDN, CDR2 FVKESK. The CDR3 covers 15 residues. CDR3 region: CASSLLAGTNNERFF. For the CDR3, the DNA is TGTGCCAGCAGCCTGCTAGCGGGGACAAACAATGAGCGTTTCTTC.

The chain joins TRBV11-2 to TRBJ2-2; D is uncertain. Trimming shortened V by 0 bases and J by 3 bases, and 5 bases separated the two germline ends. This CDR3 has 14 amino acids. CDR1 and CDR2 from the germline V gene are SGHAT and FQNNGV. CDR3 loop: CASSLDRYTGELFF. The CDR3 DNA reads as TGTGCCAGCAGCTTAGATCGGTACACCGGGGAGCTGTTTTTT. Full variable domain (missing parts from reference TRBV11-2 and TRBJ2-2): EAGVAQSPRYKIIEKRQSVAFWCNPISGHATLYWYQQILGQGPKLLIQFQNNGVVDDSQLPKDRFSAERLKGVDSTLKIQPAKLEDSAVYLCASSLDRYTGELFFGEGSRLTVL.

The chain combines TRBV4-1 with TRBJ2-7; tentatively, D is TRBD2 (6 bases). The CDR3 has 13 amino acids. CDR1 is MGHRA and CDR2 is YSYEKL in the germline V gene. CDR3 amino acids: CASGRARSYEQYF. The CDR3 bases are TGCGCTAGCGGCCGCGCCAGGTCCTACGAGCAGTACTTC.

The sample holds many counts of this clonotype. The rearrangement links TRBV28 to TRBJ1-5; no clear D gene. Germline-derived CDR1 and CDR2 are MDHEN and SYDVKM. This CDR3 region has 10 residues. The V end was cut by 8 bases, the J end by 7 bases, with 6 bases between. The CDR3 loop reads CASGYQPQHF. The CDR3 DNA is TGTGCCAGCGGGTACCAGCCCCAGCATTTT.

This clonotype has more than one count but fewer than ten. The chain couples TRBV19 to TRBJ2-1; the D gene is possibly TRBD2 (6 bases). The CDR3 consists of 16 residues. Trimming took off 0 bases at V and 10 bases at J, with 19 bases between the two ends. Germline values: CDR1 LNHDA, CDR2 SQIVND (reference sequence). The chain's CDR3 is CASSIDLSGFLGEQFF. The DNA for the CDR3 is TGTGCCAGTAGTATAGATCTCAGCGGGTTCCTGGGAGAGCAGTTCTTC.

V gene TRBV20-1 combines with J gene TRBJ2-1; D remains unclear. Trimming cost V 0 bases and J 0 bases, with 12 bases left between them. The CDR3 contains 16 residues. The germline V gene encodes CDR1 DFQATT and CDR2 SNEGSKA (reference sequence). The CDR3 nucleotides are TGCAGTGCTAGAGATCGGCGGCGGAGCTCCTACAATGAGCAGTTCTTC. Protein: CSARDRRRSSYNEQFF.

At least ten counts were recorded for this clonotype. V is TRBV6-6 and J is TRBJ2-7; no definite D call. This CDR3 is built from 13 residues. The germline gives CDR1 MNHNY, CDR2 SVGAGI (reference sequence). V gave up 2 bases and J gave up 0 bases, with 5 bases separating them. The DNA for the CDR3 is TGTGCCAGCAGTTACGCAGACTCCTACGAGCAGTACTTC. Its protein is CASSYADSYEQYF.

This clonotype was picked up many times. The chain carries TRBV7-9 and TRBJ1-6; TRBD1 agrees at 7 bases. The junction had 13 bases not matched to a gene; V was cut back by 4 bases and J by 13 bases. The CDR3 is made up of 15 amino acids. The germline V gene encodes CDR1 SEHNR and CDR2 FQNEAQ (reference sequence). The CDR3 loop is CASSSGQNGRWPLHF. In DNA, the CDR3 is TGTGCCAGCAGCTCGGGACAGAACGGGCGGTGGCCCCTCCACTTT.

This clonotype was recorded many times. The CDR3 DNA follows: TGCGCCAGCAGCGCACAGGGTGGAGAGACCCAGTACTTC. This encodes CASSAQGGETQYF. The chain couples TRBV5-1 to TRBJ2-5, with D perhaps matching TRBD1 (6 bases). The V end was cut by 4 bases, the J end by 4 bases, with 11 bases between. The CDR3 loop spans 13 amino acids. CDR1 and CDR2 (germline): SGHRS, YFSETQ.

This clonotype was seen repeatedly, ten times or more. The V and J genes are TRBV5-1 and TRBJ2-3, with 7 bases matching TRBD2. With V trimmed by 0 bases and J by 1 base, 5 bases remained unmatched. The CDR3 contains 16 residues. Germline V gives CDR1 SGHRS, CDR2 YFSETQ. The DNA for the CDR3 is TGCGCCAGCAGCTTGGTGCCTAGCGGACGCACAGATACGCAGTATTTT. Residues: CASSLVPSGRTDTQYF. Drawing the rest from reference TRBV5-1 and TRBJ2-3, the complete variable domain is KAGVTQTPRYLIKTRGQQVTLSCSPISGHRSVSWYQQTPGQGLQFLFEYFSETQRNKGNFPGRFSGRQFSNSRSEMNVSTLELGDSALYLCASSLVPSGRTDTQYFGPGTRLTVL.

For this clonotype: A much larger clone differs from this one at a single base, so this may be a read error. V gene TRBV28 combines with J gene TRBJ2-3, with 8 bases lining up with TRBD1. The CDR3 loop spans 15 amino acids. CDR1 MDHEN and CDR2 SYDVKM come from the germline V gene. The CDR3 is CVSSDRGFGTDTQYF. CDR3 nucleotide sequence: TGTGTCAGCAGTGACAGGGGCTTTGGCACAGATACGCAGTATTTT.

This clonotype showed up just a few times. V usage is TRBV6-4 and J usage is TRBJ1-3; D remains ambiguous. This CDR3 region has 13 residues. CDR1 is MRHNA, CDR2 SNTAGT, per germline. Trimming stripped 3 bases from V and 4 bases from J, with 7 bases between. CDR3 nucleotide sequence: TGTGCCAGCAGTGAAGGTGTGGGAAACACCATATATTTT. This sequence encodes CASSEGVGNTIYF.

This clonotype was seen ten or more times. The chain links TRBV12-3 or TRBV12-4 to TRBJ2-7, with a weak D call TRBD2 (7 bases). The CDR3 is 15 residues long. Trimming took off 5 bases at V and 4 bases at J, with 18 bases between the two ends. Here the CDR3 DNA reads TGTGCCAGCAGTCCGGGGCGGGGGCTAGGGTACGAGCAGTACTTC. Translation: CASSPGRGLGYEQYF.